Each of the 22 T cell receptor beta chains below was sequenced from the same sample in a study of T cells in Graves' hyperthyroidism and ophthalmopathy. TCR beta CDR3 sequences were amplified from RNA transcripts. The study used the HTBI primer set for a first-round RT-PCR of the TCR CDR3. MiXCR, run by TCRdb on the multiplex PCR reads, gives a single entry per CDR3 protein. Of about 840,000 distinct CDR3 sequences in the sample, 38% are singletons; the top ten hold 7.5% to 9.5%. The sample taken for sequencing was blood. Source of these receptors: a man between 18 and 29 years old with Graves' hyperthyroidism.

In this sample, this clonotype turned up once. The chain links TRBV7-2 to TRBJ2-2; 10 bases fit TRBD2. There are 18 residues in the CDR3. Germline V lookup: CDR1 SGHTA, CDR2 FQGNSA. V shed 5 bases and J 0 bases; nucleotides not matched to a gene: 9. As DNA, the CDR3 is TGTGCCAGCAGCATCGGTCTAGCGGGGGACCCGAACACCGGGGAGCTGTTTTTT. It yields the protein CASSIGLAGDPNTGELFF. Based on the CDR3 plus reference TRBV7-2 and TRBJ2-2, the full variable domain is GAGVSQSPSNKVTEKGKDVELRCDPISGHTALYWYRQSLGQGLEFLIYFQGNSAPDKSGLPSDRFSAERTGGSVSTLTIQRTQQEDSAVYLCASSIGLAGDPNTGELFFGEGSRLTVL.

This clonotype was counted ten times or more. The rearrangement joins TRBV6-5 to TRBJ1-6; D ambiguous. Trimming cost V 10 bases and J 7 bases, with 11 bases left between them. The CDR3 length is 12 residues. The germline V gene encodes CDR1 MNHEY and CDR2 SVGAGI. DNA of the CDR3: TGTGCCACCAGGCTGGGGAATTCACCCCTCCACTTT. It specifies CATRLGNSPLHF.

V usage is TRBV7-9 and J usage is TRBJ1-4; 7 bases are a match to TRBD1. Losses at the gene ends were 4 bases for V and 10 bases for J; bases not matched to a gene: 15. Germline lookup yields CDR1 SEHNR and CDR2 FQNEAQ (reference sequence). There are 16 residues in the CDR3. CDR3 sequence: CASSSIEGSQGGKLFF. CDR3 DNA: TGTGCCAGCAGCTCGATCGAGGGGTCTCAGGGGGGAAAACTGTTTTTT.

The V gene is TRBV6-5, the J gene TRBJ2-5, with a weak D call TRBD2 (5 bases). The CDR3 has 14 amino acids. CDR1 and CDR2 (germline): MNHEY, SVGAGI. With 2 bases removed from V and 7 bases from J, the gap between germline ends came to 14 bases. The CDR3 DNA is TGTGCCAGCAGTTACCTAGCCGGGAAAGCGACCCAGTACTTC. Protein sequence: CASSYLAGKATQYF.

The V and J genes are TRBV19 and TRBJ2-2, with 9 positions matching TRBD2. The ends lost 3 bases at V and 6 bases at J; junction bases unmatched: 11. This CDR3 has 17 amino acids. In germline, CDR1 is LNHDA, CDR2 SQIVND (reference sequence). The CDR3 sequence: CASSIGGSGREAGELFF. CDR3 in DNA: TGTGCCAGTAGTATTGGTGGTAGCGGGAGAGAGGCCGGGGAGCTGTTTTTT.

This clonotype was seen more than once but under ten times. The chain joins TRBV12-3 or TRBV12-4 to TRBJ2-5, with 13 bases identical to TRBD2. After removal of 5 bases from V and 1 base from J, the junction contained 10 bases not matched to a gene. The CDR3 is 18 amino acids. CDR3 amino acids: CASSHGRGLAGPQETQYF. CDR3 DNA sequence: TGTGCCAGCAGTCACGGGCGGGGACTAGCGGGACCCCAAGAGACCCAGTACTTC.

As for this clonotype: One end of the junction varies from germline; a read error may be responsible. The chain carries TRBV10-3 and TRBJ1-2, with D maybe TRBD1 (6 bases). Germline V gene sequence: CDR1 ENHRY, CDR2 SYGVKD. The CDR3 covers 14 residues. The CDR3 nucleotides read TGTGCCAGCAGTTACTCGTGGGGGGCGGAGGGCTACACCTTC. It translates to CASSYSWGAEGYTF.

This clonotype has a count of ten or more. This rearrangement joins TRBV7-6 to TRBJ1-5; unclear D gene. From germline, CDR1 is SGHVS and CDR2 FNYEAQ. The CDR3 extends over 13 amino acids. Trimming took off 2 bases at V and 5 bases at J, with 7 bases between the two ends. For the CDR3, the DNA is TGTGCCAGCAGCTTATCGCAACATCAGCCCCAGCATTTT. This codes for CASSLSQHQPQHF.

To note about this clonotype: This sequence may be a read error, since a much larger clone differs from it by one base. The V and J genes are TRBV7-9 and TRBJ2-7, with a tentative D call TRBD1 (5 bases). Trimming pared 4 bases from V and 7 bases from J, leaving 8 bases between. The CDR3 is made up of 11 amino acids. In germline, CDR1 is SEHNR, CDR2 FQNEAQ (reference sequence). The DNA of the CDR3 is TGTGCCAGCAGCTCCGACAGAGAGCAGTACTTC. Protein sequence: CASSSDREQYF.

The genes are TRBV5-1 and TRBJ2-2, with 8 bases lining up with TRBD2. Germline values: CDR1 SGHRS, CDR2 YFSETQ. The CDR3 has 18 amino acids. V trimming: 3 bases; J trimming: 1 base; junction bases outside the gene matches: 11. CDR3 DNA sequence: TGCGCCAGCAGCTCGACTTCATTAGCGGGATTGAACACCGGGGAGCTGTTTTTT. Protein: CASSSTSLAGLNTGELFF.

This clonotype was detected a few times. CDR3 region: CASSSSQGDYGYTF. CDR3 bases: TGTGCCAGCAGCTCCTCCCAGGGCGACTATGGCTACACCTTC. The chain couples TRBV11-2 to TRBJ1-2; TRBD1 might be the D (5 bases). Germline values: CDR1 SGHAT, CDR2 FQNNGV. V lost 4 bases to trimming and J lost 3 bases, with 12 bases between them. CDR3 length equals 14 residues.

The chain uses TRBV6-1 and TRBJ1-6, with D uncertain. CDR3 length: 15 residues. V shed 2 bases and J shed 8 bases, with 13 bases lying between them. CDR1 and CDR2 from the germline V gene are MNHNS and SASEGT. In nucleotides, the CDR3 is TGTGCCAGCAGTGAATATTGGGGAATTGATTCACCCCTCCACTTT. As protein: CASSEYWGIDSPLHF.

J is TRBJ1-4 and V is TRBV29-1; TRBD1 matches at 9 bases. V gave up 8 bases and J gave up 16 bases; unmatched junction bases: 11. The V gene's germline CDR1 is SQVTM and CDR2 ANQGSEA. The CDR3 is 11 residues long. This chain's CDR3 is CSQSQDRGPFF. CDR3 DNA sequence: TGCAGCCAATCCCAGGACAGGGGACCGTTTTTT.

At least ten counts were recorded for this clonotype. The V and J genes are TRBV2 and TRBJ1-5; perhaps TRBD1 as D (5 bases). The V and J ends lost 6 bases and 3 bases respectively, with 6 bases between them. This CDR3 spans 12 amino acids. CDR1 is SNHLY, CDR2 FYNNEI, per germline. In nucleotides, the CDR3 is TGTGCCAGCAGGGACACCAATCAGCCCCAGCATTTT. Protein: CASRDTNQPQHF. The complete variable domain, with remaining parts taken from reference TRBV2 and TRBJ1-5, reads EPEVTQTPSHQVTQMGQEVILRCVPISNHLYFYWYRQILGQKVEFLVSFYNNEISEKSEIFDDQFSVERPDGSNFTLKIRSTKLEDSAMYFCASRDTNQPQHFGDGTRLSIL.

This clonotype was found once. The chain employs TRBV6-5 and TRBJ2-5; D could derive from TRBD1 or TRBD2 (5 bases each). This CDR3 comprises 16 residues. V dropped 2 bases and J dropped 0 bases, with 13 bases sitting between them. Germline V gene sequence: CDR1 MNHEY, CDR2 SVGAGI. CDR3 sequence (DNA): TGTGCCAGCAGTTACCTCTTCGGGACGGACCAAGAGACCCAGTACTTC. It is translated as CASSYLFGTDQETQYF.

This clonotype occurred a few times. This chain connects TRBV7-9 to TRBJ2-2, with 7 bases lining up with TRBD1. This CDR3 spans 15 amino acids. The junction had 5 bases not matched to a gene; V was cut back by 7 bases and J by 0 bases. Germline assignment: CDR1 SEHNR and CDR2 FQNEAQ (reference sequence). Written as DNA, the CDR3 is TGTGCCAGCACCTGGGGACAGTCGAACACCGGGGAGCTGTTTTTT. Protein: CASTWGQSNTGELFF.

This clonotype was seen a handful of times. CDR3 sequence reads: CASRQGAEAFF. CDR3 sequence (DNA): TGTGCCAGCAGGCAGGGGGCTGAAGCTTTCTTT. The chain links TRBV12-3 or TRBV12-4 to TRBJ1-1; 7 positions match TRBD1. V lost 6 bases and J lost 6; bases outside the gene matches: 1. CDR3 size: 11 residues.

There are a few counts of this clonotype. J is TRBJ1-5 and V is TRBV2; D is perhaps TRBD1 (5 bases). The ends were cut back, 2 bases at V and 0 bases at J, with 8 bases in the middle. The germline gives CDR1 SNHLY, CDR2 FYNNEI. The CDR3 contains 15 residues. CDR3 in DNA: TGTGCCAGCAGTGAAAGGGGTTCTAGCAATCAGCCCCAGCATTTT. Protein: CASSERGSSNQPQHF.

V gene TRBV5-4 combines with J gene TRBJ1-1, with a weak D call TRBD1 (6 bases). The V and J ends lost 3 bases and 5 bases respectively, with 20 bases between them. From germline, CDR1 is SGHNT and CDR2 YYREEE (reference sequence). The CDR3 sequence is 16 residues long. CDR3 residues: CASSSLRGALLTEAFF. The CDR3 DNA reads as TGTGCCAGCAGCTCGTTGAGGGGGGCCCTTCTTACTGAAGCTTTCTTT.

This rearrangement joins TRBV9 to TRBJ1-5, with D uncertain. Germline V gene data show CDR1 as SGDLS and CDR2 as YYNGEE. The CDR3 covers 16 residues. The V end was cut by 3 bases, the J end by 0 bases, with 13 bases between. The CDR3 reads CASSAGPSYSNQPQHF. The CDR3 DNA reads TGTGCCAGCAGCGCTGGACCAAGTTATAGCAATCAGCCCCAGCATTTT.

This clonotype was detected only a few times. V is TRBV19 and J is TRBJ2-7; perhaps TRBD1 as D (6 bases). From germline, CDR1 is LNHDA and CDR2 SQIVND (reference sequence). The CDR3 sequence is 14 residues long. V dropped 5 bases and J dropped 1 base, with 12 bases sitting between them. The CDR3 here is CASSPGQLSYEQYF. CDR3 bases: TGTGCCAGTAGTCCTGGACAGCTTTCCTACGAGCAGTACTTC.

This clonotype has a handful of counts. The chain links TRBV14 to TRBJ2-7; the D gene is possibly TRBD1 (6 bases). The CDR3 spans 18 residues. Trimming stripped 0 bases from V and 2 bases from J, with 20 bases between. CDR1 and CDR2 (germline): SGHDN, FVKESK. The CDR3 sequence is CASSQDPLSLEGAYEQYF. CDR3 in DNA: TGTGCCAGCAGCCAAGACCCCCTCTCACTCGAGGGGGCCTACGAGCAGTACTTC.